What follows are 7 T cell receptor beta chains derived from one specimen sequenced in a study of metastatic and nonmetastatic thyroid tumors. All patients were treatment-naive before thyroid surgery. With MiXCR, TCRdb called clones anew from the PCR reads. The repertoire has about 92,000 clones, 15% of them found once; the top ten carry 3.6%. The specimen was blood. All receptors come from a female donor with papillary thyroid cancer or a benign thyroid nodule (not recorded which). Some clones in this sample may be carry-over from other donors' samples.

This clone was observed at least ten times. The gene calls are TRBV6-1 and TRBJ2-7; D tentatively reads TRBD1 or TRBD2 (5 bases each). V was trimmed by 10 bases and J by 1 base, leaving 23 bases between them. The CDR3 runs to 16 residues. Germline V gene lookup returns CDR1 MNHNS and CDR2 SASEGT. CDR3 coding DNA: TGTGCCACCTCCCCGTGGGACGGGGCTGCTTCCTACGAGCAGTACTTC. Its protein product is CATSPWDGAASYEQYF.

At least ten counts were recorded for this clone. The V call is TRBV5-1, the J call TRBJ2-7; 9 bases are a match to TRBD1. Looked up from germline, CDR1 is SGHRS and CDR2 is YFSETQ. The CDR3 runs to 14 residues. Unmatched junction bases numbered 2, after V lost 0 bases and J lost 4 bases. The CDR3, as DNA: TGCGCCAGCAGCTTGGGTGACAGGGGGTACGAGCAGTACTTC. It specifies CASSLGDRGYEQYF.

This clone has a handful of counts. One base away lies a much larger clone, so this may be a sequencing read error. This rearrangement joins TRBV7-3 to TRBJ2-5; TRBD2 matches at 7 bases. Germline V CDR1 and CDR2: SGHTA, FQGTGA. Trimming removed 1 base from V and 4 bases from J; junction bases left unmatched: 12. This CDR3 is built from 17 residues. The CDR3 loop reads CASSLKGGIAGSETQYF. CDR3 in DNA: TGTGCCAGCAGCTTAAAGGGTGGAATAGCGGGTTCAGAGACCCAGTACTTC.

This clone was counted many times. CDR3 in amino acids: CASSLSTSGGSETQYF. The CDR3 nucleotides read TGTGCCAGCAGCTTATCAACTAGCGGGGGTAGTGAGACCCAGTACTTC. J is TRBJ2-5 and V is TRBV7-9; TRBD2 agrees at 11 bases. V shed 2 bases and J 5 bases; nucleotides not matched to a gene: 7. There are 16 residues in the CDR3. Per germline, CDR1 SEHNR and CDR2 FQNEAQ (reference sequence).

This clone was observed many times. This chain joins TRBV4-2 and TRBJ2-1; D could derive from TRBD1 or TRBD2 (5 bases each). V gave up 4 bases and J gave up 0 bases, with 16 bases separating them. CDR3 length: 17 amino acids. CDR1 and CDR2 from the germline V gene are LGHNA and YNFKEQ. The CDR3 DNA sequence: TGTGCCAGCAGCCCCGAGGAGTGGGGGTTCTCCTACAATGAGCAGTTCTTC. Amino acids: CASSPEEWGFSYNEQFF.

The sample holds many counts of this clone. This chain joins TRBV27 and TRBJ1-1, with D possibly TRBD1 on 5 matching bases. Trimming left V 5 bases short and J 4 bases short, with 11 bases between. Germline CDR1 and CDR2: MNHEY and SMNVEV (reference sequence). The CDR3 length is 13 residues. CDR3 in DNA: TGTGCCAGCAGTACCACAGGACGCACTGAAGCTTTCTTT. Its translation: CASSTTGRTEAFF.

This clone rates as medium-sized. V and J are TRBV27 and TRBJ1-6; D unresolved. Germline-derived CDR1 and CDR2 are MNHEY and SMNVEV (reference sequence). This CDR3 region has 14 residues. V was shortened by 6 bases and J by 7 bases, with 13 bases between the two germline ends. The DNA of the CDR3 is TGTGCCAGCAGGGGCGAAGGTTCCAATTCACCCCTCCACTTT. Translated: CASRGEGSNSPLHF.